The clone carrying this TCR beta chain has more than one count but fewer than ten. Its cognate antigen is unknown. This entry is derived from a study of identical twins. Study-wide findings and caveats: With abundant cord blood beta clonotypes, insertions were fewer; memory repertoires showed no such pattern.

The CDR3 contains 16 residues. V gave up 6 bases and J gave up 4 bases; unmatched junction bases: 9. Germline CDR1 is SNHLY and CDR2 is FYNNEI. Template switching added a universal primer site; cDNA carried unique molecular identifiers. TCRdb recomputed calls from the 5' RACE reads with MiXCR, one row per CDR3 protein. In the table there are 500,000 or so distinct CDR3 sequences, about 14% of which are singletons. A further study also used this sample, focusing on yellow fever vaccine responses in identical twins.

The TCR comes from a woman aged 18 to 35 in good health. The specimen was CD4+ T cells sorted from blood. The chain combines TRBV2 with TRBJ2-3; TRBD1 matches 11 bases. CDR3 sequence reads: CASRAGTGGTADTQYF. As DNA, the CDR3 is TGTGCCAGCAGGGCCGGGACAGGGGGTACCGCAGATACGCAGTATTTT.